Each of the 20 T cell receptor beta chains below was sequenced from the same sample in a study of T cells in localized non-small cell lung cancer. Profiled with immunoSEQ multiplex PCR; TCRdb holds only in-frame clones, not every one. The table records roughly 30,000 clones, approximately 94% of them present only once. Specimen: peripheral blood, collected before any cancer treatment. Receptor source: a woman aged 40 to 75 with stage I lung adenocarcinoma.

The chain is built from TRBV28 and TRBJ1-5; D is undetermined. The germline gives CDR1 MDHEN, CDR2 SYDVKM. The length of the CDR3 is 12 residues. Trimming took 1 base from V and 7 from J, leaving 5 bases between them. DNA of the CDR3: TGTGCCAGCAGTTTATCTGACCAGCCCCAGCATTTT. It is translated as CASSLSDQPQHF.

This chain uses TRBV7-9 with TRBJ1-2; D is undetermined. Per germline, CDR1 SEHNR and CDR2 FQNEAQ (reference sequence). There are 12 residues in the CDR3. V lost 2 bases and J lost 2, with 3 bases in between. The CDR3 DNA is TGTGCCAGCAGCTTATGGAACTATGGCTACACCTTC. This gives the protein CASSLWNYGYTF.

The chain recombines TRBV7-2 with TRBJ2-3, with TRBD2 as a possible D gene (6 bases). The V gene's germline CDR1 is SGHTA and CDR2 FQGNSA. Trimming removed 4 bases at V and 5 bases at J, with 16 bases between. This CDR3 spans 15 amino acids. CDR3 sequence reads: CASSSLGPGVDTQYF. The CDR3, as DNA: TGTGCCAGCAGCTCTTTGGGCCCGGGGGTAGATACGCAGTATTTT.

The chain carries TRBV4-3 and TRBJ1-1, with unresolved D. The germline V gene encodes CDR1 LGHNA and CDR2 YSLEER. Between the trimmed V and J ends, which lost 4 bases and 3 bases, there was a span of 12 bases. The CDR3 spans 14 residues. The chain's CDR3 is CASSRRGRDTEAFF. CDR3 nucleotides: TGCGCCAGCAGCCGACGGGGTCGGGACACTGAAGCTTTCTTT.

The chain joins TRBV15 to TRBJ2-1, with TRBD1 as a possible D gene (6 bases). Between the trimmed V and J ends, which lost 0 bases and 8 bases, there was a span of 11 bases. This CDR3 region has 14 residues. Per germline, CDR1 LNHNV and CDR2 YYDKDF (reference sequence). CDR3 region: CATSRDSGVYEQFF. In DNA, the CDR3 is TGTGCCACCAGCAGAGATTCAGGGGTATATGAGCAGTTCTTC.

V is TRBV11-2 and J is TRBJ2-2; D is possibly TRBD1 or TRBD2 (6 bases each). V was trimmed by 1 base and J by 4 bases, leaving 7 bases between them. The CDR3 covers 14 residues. Germline V gene data show CDR1 as SGHAT and CDR2 as FQNNGV. For the CDR3, the DNA is TGTGCCAGCAGCTTAGGGGGGGCCACCGGGGAGCTGTTTTTT. The encoded protein is CASSLGGATGELFF.

The chain links TRBV7-5 to TRBJ2-2; TRBD2, the D gene given by the table, was not confirmed from the DNA. TRBV7-5 is flagged as a pseudogene. This CDR3 has 18 residues. The CDR3 sequence: CARREGTPLLLNTGELFF. In DNA form, the CDR3 reads TGTGCCAGAAGGGAGGGCACGCCCCTCCTTCTGAACACCGGGGAGCTGTTTTTT.

The chain joins TRBV6-4 to TRBJ2-5; the D gene is possibly TRBD1 (6 bases). V was clipped by 3 bases and J by 4 bases, with 15 bases between them. Per germline, CDR1 MRHNA and CDR2 SNTAGT. The CDR3 has 15 residues. The CDR3 DNA is TGTGCCAGCAGTGAGACGCCGGGACAATCAGAGACCCAGTACTTC. This sequence encodes CASSETPGQSETQYF.

V usage is TRBV7-2 and J usage is TRBJ2-7, with 7 bases matching TRBD1. Trimming removed 5 bases from V and 0 bases from J; junction bases left unmatched: 4. Germline V gives CDR1 SGHTA, CDR2 FQGNSA. This CDR3 comprises 14 residues. CDR3 sequence reads: CASSLRQGSYEQYF. Here the CDR3 DNA reads TGTGCCAGCAGCCTTAGACAGGGCTCCTACGAGCAGTACTTC.

The V call is TRBV28, the J call TRBJ1-1, with D possibly being TRBD1 (6 bases). Trimming shortened V by 7 bases and J by 0 bases, and 6 bases separated the two germline ends. CDR1 is MDHEN, CDR2 SYDVKM, per germline. The CDR3 runs to 12 residues. CDR3 amino acids: CASKGVNTEAFF. In DNA form, the CDR3 reads TGTGCCAGCAAGGGGGTGAACACTGAAGCTTTCTTT.

The rearrangement links TRBV6-4 to TRBJ2-1; 15 bases fit TRBD2. V was clipped by 0 bases and J by 7 bases; unmatched bases: 1. The CDR3 runs to 16 residues. Per germline, CDR1 MRHNA and CDR2 SNTAGT. The CDR3 here is CASSDSGLAGGNEQFF. CDR3 DNA: TGTGCCAGCAGTGACTCGGGACTAGCGGGAGGAAATGAGCAGTTCTTC.

This clone has just one count. The chain couples TRBV2 to TRBJ1-1, with 10 bases matching TRBD1. Germline V CDR1 and CDR2: SNHLY, FYNNEI. This CDR3 has 15 amino acids. The J segment lost 6 bases and the V segment lost 8 bases, leaving 12 bases of the junction unmatched. The CDR3 region is CASDRGTGAGAEAFF. DNA of the CDR3: TGTGCCAGCGATCGGGGGACAGGGGCTGGGGCTGAAGCTTTCTTT.

This clone was counted a few times. V is TRBV5-5 and J is TRBJ1-1; D unresolved. The CDR3 is 14 amino acids. The ends were cut back, 6 bases at V and 0 bases at J, with 12 bases in the middle. The germline gives CDR1 SGHKS, CDR2 YYEKEE (reference sequence). CDR3 coding DNA: TGTGCCAGCACCACCCGTCCGATGAACACTGAAGCTTTCTTT. It is translated as CASTTRPMNTEAFF.

V usage is TRBV6-5 and J usage is TRBJ1-5, with D unresolved. The V gene lost 4 bases and the J gene lost 3 bases, with 4 bases spanning the gap. Germline CDR1 is MNHEY and CDR2 is SVGAGI. The CDR3 loop spans 12 amino acids. The CDR3 region is CASSFLNQPQHF. The DNA for the CDR3 is TGTGCCAGCAGTTTCCTCAATCAGCCCCAGCATTTT.

CDR3 nucleotides: TGTGCCAGCAGTCAGACCGGGACCCAAGAGACCCAGTACTTC. Its protein is CASSQTGTQETQYF. The chain employs TRBV5-4 and TRBJ2-5; D might be TRBD1 or TRBD2, each matching 5 bases. This CDR3 spans 14 amino acids. CDR1 SGHNT and CDR2 YYREEE come from the germline V gene (reference sequence). Trimming cost V 5 bases and J 1 base, with 12 bases left between them.

The chain carries TRBV6-6 and TRBJ1-1, with TRBD1 as a possible D gene (6 bases). V lost 2 bases, J lost 6 bases, and 7 bases lay in between. This CDR3 is built from 12 residues. Germline CDR1 and CDR2: MNHNY and SVGAGI (reference sequence). CDR3 DNA: TGTGCCAGCAGTTACGGGGGCGCTGAAGCTTTCTTT. Its translation is CASSYGGAEAFF.

This sequence joins TRBV29-1 and TRBJ2-5; tentative D call: TRBD2 (6 bases). Germline lookup yields CDR1 SQVTM and CDR2 ANQGSEA. This CDR3 is built from 13 residues. Trimming left V 3 bases short and J 7 bases short, with 15 bases between. CDR3 loop: CSVDRQGGGTQYF. For the CDR3, the DNA is TGCAGCGTTGATCGGCAGGGAGGAGGGACCCAGTACTTC.

The gene calls are TRBV25-1 and TRBJ2-6, with D hard to call. V lost 8 bases to trimming and J lost 4 bases, with 15 bases between them. This CDR3 has 15 amino acids. Looked up from germline, CDR1 is MGHDK and CDR2 is SYGVNS. The CDR3 is CASARIGSGANVLTF. The CDR3 coding sequence is TGTGCCAGCGCTAGGATAGGTTCCGGGGCCAACGTCCTGACTTTC.

This clone was recorded only once. The rearrangement links TRBV6-1 to TRBJ1-2; 7 bases agree with TRBD1. The CDR3 has 15 residues. The germline CDR1 and CDR2 sequences are MNHNS and SASEGT. J gave up 2 bases and V 6 bases, and 9 bases lay outside the gene matches. CDR3 sequence (DNA): TGTGCCAGCAGACCTGGGAAGGGGGCCAACTATGGCTACACCTTC. It encodes CASRPGKGANYGYTF.

This chain joins TRBV2 and TRBJ2-7; 7 nucleotides align to TRBD2. J was trimmed by 3 bases and V by 6 bases; bases with no gene match: 29. Looked up from germline, CDR1 is SNHLY and CDR2 is FYNNEI. The CDR3 loop spans 21 amino acids. CDR3 in amino acids: CASRNLDPGRTPDYYGYEQYF. The CDR3 DNA follows: TGTGCCAGCAGGAACCTTGACCCCGGGAGGACGCCCGACTACTACGGCTACGAGCAGTACTTC. Combining the CDR3 with reference TRBV2 and TRBJ2-7 gives the whole variable domain EPEVTQTPSHQVTQMGQEVILRCVPISNHLYFYWYRQILGQKVEFLVSFYNNEISEKSEIFDDQFSVERPDGSNFTLKIRSTKLEDSAMYFCASRNLDPGRTPDYYGYEQYFGPGTRLTVT.